These T cell receptor beta chains were read from a single sample in a study of esophageal squamous cell carcinoma under preoperative chemotherapy. TCRdb itself ran the PCR reads through MiXCR, one entry per CDR3 protein. The profile shows 9,500 to 12,000 distinct CDR3 sequences, roughly 65% of them singletons. This sample was taken from a patient given preoperative chemotherapy. All receptors come from a human donor with esophageal squamous cell carcinoma. The donor label of this sample is uncertain. Both conserved end residues are part of each CDR3. D genes are given only for firm matches. The listing skips clone size in some rows; elsewhere it reads once, few, many or a size class.

size: .; V: TRBV10-3; D: .; J: TRBJ2-7; CDR3: CATKASENTDTQYF; DNA: TGTGCCACCAAGGCTAGCGAGAACACAGATACGCAGTACTTC
size: .; V: TRBV12-3/TRBV12-4; D: .; J: TRBJ2-7; CDR3: CASSLEYEQYF; DNA: TGTGCCAGCAGTTTAGAATACGAGCAGTACTTC
size: .; V: TRBV6-1; D: .; J: TRBJ2-3; CDR3: CASSELWGRDTNTQYF; DNA: TGTGCCAGCAGTGAATTGTGGGGGAGAGACACAAACACGCAGTACTTT
size: few; V: TRBV6-1; D: TRBD2; J: TRBJ2-3; CDR3: CASRDSGSGTDTQYF; DNA: TGTGCCAGCAGGGATAGCGGGAGCGGGACAGATACGCAGTATTTT
size: .; V: TRBV6-1; D: .; J: TRBJ2-7; CDR3: CASREGGGDTETQYF; DNA: TGTGCCAGCAGGGAGGGGGGTGGCGACACAGAGACGCAGTACTTC
size: .; V: TRBV7-2; D: TRBD2; J: TRBJ2-1; CDR3: CASSLVAGVVNEQFF; DNA: TGTGCCAGCAGCTTAGTTGCGGGGGTAGTGAATGAGCAGTTCTTC
size: once; V: TRBV6-1; D: .; J: TRBJ2-3; CDR3: CASSSRGVGSGVGDQETQYF; DNA: TGTGCCAGCAGCTCACGAGGTGTGGGCTCGGGGGTAGGGGACCAAGAGACGCAGTATTTT
size: once; V: TRBV10-1; D: .; J: TRBJ2-1; CDR3: CAISPGRSAQYF; DNA: TGCGCCATCTCACCTGGGAGGAGTGCGCAGTACTTT
size: .; V: TRBV6-1; D: .; J: TRBJ2-1; CDR3: CASRGTASSYNEQFF; DNA: TGTGCCAGCAGGGGGACCGCAAGCTCCTACAATGAGCAGTTCTTC
size: once; V: TRBV27; D: .; J: TRBJ2-7; CDR3: CASSSPRGAGQAYEQYF; DNA: TGTGCCAGCAGTTCCCCTCGCGGGGCGGGACAAGCCTACGAGCAGTACTTC
size: .; V: TRBV6-1; D: .; J: TRBJ2-2; CDR3: CASSQGLNTGALYF; DNA: TGTGCCAGCAGCCAGGGACTCAACACAGGGGCGCTGTATTTT
size: .; V: TRBV6-1; D: .; J: TRBJ2-7; CDR3: CASAEFGGSYTETQYF; DNA: TGTGCCAGCGCGGAATTTGGGGGAAGCTACACAGAGACGCAGTACTTC
size: .; V: TRBV6-1; D: TRBD1; J: TRBJ2-7; CDR3: CASGTGVGSYEQYF; DNA: TGTGCCAGCGGGACAGGGGTGGGCTCCTACGAGCAGTACTTC
size: .; V: TRBV7-2; D: .; J: TRBJ2-1; CDR3: CASSPRPNNEQFF; DNA: TGTGCCAGCAGCCCCCGGCCAAACAATGAGCAGTTCTTC
size: few; V: TRBV6-1; D: .; J: TRBJ2-1; CDR3: CASSANRWDEQFF; DNA: TGTGCCAGCAGTGCTAATCGATGGGATGAGCAGTTCTTC
size: .; V: TRBV6-1; D: TRBD2; J: TRBJ2-3; CDR3: CASSELGGCYTDTQYF; DNA: TGTGCCAGCAGTGAATTGGGGGGGTGCTACACAGATACGCAGTATTTT
size: large; V: TRBV6-5; D: TRBD2; J: TRBJ2-1; CDR3: CASSSSGLSYNEQFF; DNA: TGTGCCAGCAGTTCTAGCGGCCTATCCTACAATGAGCAGTTCTTC
size: .; V: TRBV7-3; D: .; J: TRBJ2-1; CDR3: CASSLLGPSNNEQFF; DNA: TGTGCCAGCAGCTTACTTGGACCCTCGAACAATGAGCAGTTCTTC
size: .; V: TRBV6-1; D: .; J: TRBJ2-7; CDR3: CASSESGVCDTNTQYF; DNA: TGTGCCAGCAGTGAATCGGGGGTATGCGACACAAATACGCAGTACTTC
size: .; V: TRBV10-2; D: .; J: TRBJ2-1; CDR3: CARGAANAYNEQFF; DNA: TGCGCCAGGGGGGCAGCCAACGCTTACAATGAGCAGTTCTTC
size: .; V: TRBV6-1; D: .; J: TRBJ2-4; CDR3: CASRESGVSAKNTQYF; DNA: TGTGCCAGCCGTGAATCGGGGGTGAGCGCCAAAAACACGCAGTATTTC
size: .; V: TRBV6-1; D: .; J: TRBJ2-1; CDR3: CASSEGDNEQFF; DNA: TGTGCCAGCAGCGAGGGGGATAATGAGCAGTTCTTC
size: .; V: TRBV6-1; D: .; J: TRBJ1-5; CDR3: CASSVDSGFFQPQHF; DNA: TGTGCCAGCAGCGTGGACAGTGGTTTCTTTCAGCCCCAGCATTTT
size: .; V: TRBV5-1; D: TRBD2; J: TRBJ2-6; CDR3: CASSSRGLAGVSSGANVLTF; DNA: TGCGCCAGCAGCTCGCGGGGACTGGCGGGAGTCTCCTCTGGGGCCAACGTCCTGACTTTC
size: .; V: TRBV10-3; D: .; J: TRBJ2-5; CDR3: CAISVNSGQETQYF; DNA: TGTGCCATCAGTGTTAATAGCGGACAAGAGACCCAGTACTTC
size: .; V: TRBV12-3/TRBV12-4; D: .; J: TRBJ1-1; CDR3: CASSGGGGSVNTEAFF; DNA: TGTGCCAGCAGCGGAGGGGGTGGCTCCGTGAACACTGAAGCTTTCTTT
size: .; V: TRBV6-1; D: TRBD1; J: TRBJ1-1; CDR3: CASSNVAQQGEAFF; DNA: TGTGCCAGCAGTAATGTAGCCCAACAGGGGGAAGCTTTCTTT
size: .; V: TRBV10-2; D: .; J: TRBJ2-1; CDR3: CASGRSSEQFF; DNA: TGCGCCAGCGGGAGATCTAGCGAGCAGTTCTTC
size: few; V: TRBV6-5; D: TRBD2; J: TRBJ2-7; CDR3: CASSSPGTSSYNEQYF; DNA: TGTGCCAGCAGTTCTCCCGGGACTAGCTCCTACAATGAGCAGTACTTC
size: .; V: TRBV12-3/TRBV12-4; D: .; J: TRBJ2-6; CDR3: CASSLWGTGANVLTF; DNA: TGTGCCAGCAGTTTATGGGGTACTGGGGCCAACGTCCTGACTTTC
size: .; V: TRBV10-2; D: .; J: TRBJ2-2; CDR3: CASRTEANTGELFF; DNA: TGCGCCAGCAGGACGGAGGCGAACACCGGGGAGCTGTTTTTT
size: few; V: TRBV6-5; D: .; J: TRBJ2-1; CDR3: CASSYASPYNEQFF; DNA: TGTGCCAGCAGTTACGCCTCTCCCTACAATGAGCAGTTCTTC
size: few; V: TRBV27; D: .; J: TRBJ2-1; CDR3: CATVGLGTRWVNEQFF; DNA: TGTGCCACCGTCGGTCTCGGGACTCGATGGGTCAATGAGCAGTTCTTC
size: .; V: TRBV6-1; D: .; J: TRBJ2-3; CDR3: CASSVSGRCSKDMQYF; DNA: TGTGCCAGCAGTGTATCGGGGCGGTGCTCCAAAGACATGCAGTATTTT
size: .; V: TRBV6-2/TRBV6-3; D: TRBD2; J: TRBJ2-7; CDR3: CAGSGGADQDTQYF; DNA: TGTGCGGGGAGCGGGGGGGCTGACCAAGATACGCAGTACTTC
size: .; V: TRBV6-1; D: TRBD1; J: TRBJ2-3; CDR3: CVSRGLGGSDTDTQYF; DNA: TGTGTCAGCAGGGGGCTTGGGGGAAGTGACACAGATACGCAGTATTTT
size: .; V: TRBV6-1; D: TRBD1; J: TRBJ2-7; CDR3: CASRDRVGEQYF; DNA: TGTGCCAGCAGGGACAGGGTTGGGGAGCAGTACTTC
size: .; V: TRBV7-6; D: .; J: TRBJ2-5; CDR3: CASSLDRGAGETQYF; DNA: TGTGCCAGCAGCTTAGATCGGGGGGCAGGGGAGACCCAGTACTTC
size: .; V: TRBV6-1; D: .; J: TRBJ1-4; CDR3: CASSETQRPNEKLFF; DNA: TGTGCCAGCAGTGAGACCCAGAGGCCTAATGAAAAACTGTTTTTT
size: .; V: TRBV6-1; D: .; J: TRBJ2-7; CDR3: CASSELGRSDTDTQYF; DNA: TGTGCCAGCAGTGAATTGGGGCGGAGCGACACAGATACGCAGTACTTC
size: few; V: TRBV6-1; D: .; J: TRBJ2-5; CDR3: CASRGFGGRDQETQYF; DNA: TGTGCCAGCAGGGGGTTTGGGGGCCGCGACCAAGAGACGCAGTATTTC
size: .; V: TRBV6-1; D: .; J: TRBJ2-7; CDR3: CASSEEGGASNEQYF; DNA: TGTGCCAGCAGTGAAGAGGGGGGGGCCAGTAACGAGCAGTACTTC
size: .; V: TRBV9; D: TRBD2; J: TRBJ2-4; CDR3: CASSVGLAVGNIRYF; DNA: TGTGCCAGCAGCGTGGGACTAGCGGTGGGAAACATTCGGTACTTC
size: .; V: TRBV6-4; D: .; J: TRBJ1-5; CDR3: CASSDSKGQPQHF; DNA: TGTGCCAGCAGTGACTCGAAAGGTCAGCCCCAGCATTTT
size: few; V: TRBV6-5; D: .; J: TRBJ2-1; CDR3: CASSYENEQFF; DNA: TGTGCCAGCAGTTACGAAAATGAGCAGTTCTTC
size: once; V: TRBV6-5; D: .; J: TRBJ2-1; CDR3: CASSYSSEEQFF; DNA: TGTGCCAGCAGTTACTCGAGCGAGGAGCAGTTTTTT
size: .; V: TRBV6-1; D: .; J: TRBJ2-3; CDR3: CASRIQIFSTDTQYF; DNA: TGTGCCAGCAGGATACAGATTTTTAGCACAGATACGCAGTATTTT
size: few; V: TRBV24-1; D: .; J: TRBJ2-2; CDR3: CATSALGPGELFF; DNA: TGTGCCACCAGCGCCCTAGGACCCGGGGAGCTGTTTTTT
size: .; V: TRBV6-1; D: TRBD2; J: TRBJ2-3; CDR3: CASSRLAWGTDTQYF; DNA: TGTGCCAGCAGCCGACTAGCGTGGGGCACAGATACGCAGTATTTT
size: .; V: TRBV6-1; D: TRBD1; J: TRBJ2-1; CDR3: CASSLQGPYNEQFF; DNA: TGTGCCAGCAGCCTACAGGGGCCCTACAATGAGCAGTTCTTC